The 18 T cell receptor beta chains in this list originate from one sample, sequenced in a study of blood T cells in healthy people across ages. It was with a sample-barcoded 5' primer and a J-beta primer mix that a second PCR of about 7 to 12 cycles was run. MiXCR was run by TCRdb on the 5' RACE reads, yielding one entry per CDR3 protein. The sample yields roughly 680,000 distinct CDR3 sequences, about half seen once. Sample: blood. Source of these receptors: a woman aged 60-70 years in good health.

Note on this clonotype: An end of the junction differs from the germline gene, which may be a read error. The chain joins TRBV2 to TRBJ2-7, with a tentative D call TRBD2 (7 bases). The J call is uncertain, as TRBJ2-5 better fits the DNA end. In germline, CDR1 is SNHLY, CDR2 FYNNEI. The CDR3 spans 15 residues. In DNA, the CDR3 is TGTGCCAACAGTGAACGGAGGGGGGGACTGGAGACCCAGTACTTC. This translates into CANSERRGGLETQYF.

This chain connects TRBV11-2 to TRBJ2-1; no reliable D call. Per germline, CDR1 SGHAT and CDR2 FQNNGV. The CDR3 sequence is 11 residues long. V dropped 1 base and J dropped 15 bases, with 10 bases sitting between them. In nucleotides, the CDR3 is TGTGCCAGCAGCTTAGGTGGAATCTGGTTCTTC. The encoded protein is CASSLGGIWFF.

The chain is built from TRBV7-3 and TRBJ2-1, with 12 nucleotides matching TRBD2. Trimming took 5 bases from V and 8 from J; bases not matched to a gene: 7. In germline, CDR1 is SGHTA, CDR2 FQGTGA. The CDR3 totals 15 residues. In nucleotides, the CDR3 is TGTGCCAGCAGCACCCGACTAGCGGGAGTGGATGAGCAGTTCTTC. Amino acid sequence: CASSTRLAGVDEQFF. Based on the CDR3 plus reference TRBV7-3 and TRBJ2-1, the full variable domain is GAGVSQTPSNKVTEKGKYVELRCDPISGHTALYWYRQSLGQGPEFLIYFQGTGAADDSGLPNDRFFAVRPEGSVSTLKIQRTERGDSAVYLCASSTRLAGVDEQFFGPGTRLTVL.

This chain connects TRBV29-1 to TRBJ2-1; D possibly uses TRBD1 or TRBD2 (6 bases each). This CDR3 has 12 residues. CDR1 and CDR2 (germline): SQVTM, ANQGSEA. The ends were cut back, 4 bases at V and 8 bases at J, with 12 bases in the middle. This chain's CDR3 is CSVGGAGDEQFF. The DNA for the CDR3 is TGCAGCGTTGGGGGGGCCGGGGATGAGCAGTTCTTC.

The chain couples TRBV6-1 to TRBJ2-7; D possibly matches TRBD1 or TRBD2 (5 bases each). Germline V gene sequence: CDR1 MNHNS, CDR2 SASEGT. V lost 5 bases and J 2 bases, leaving 16 bases between the germline ends. The CDR3 consists of 15 residues. The CDR3 bases are TGTGCCAGCAGTTCCGATCCCGGGGCTCCCTACGAGCAGTACTTC. Its protein product is CASSSDPGAPYEQYF.

With regard to this clonotype: Mismatch with germline at one junction end may stem from a read error. The V call is TRBV7-7, the J call TRBJ2-5, with 7 bases identical to TRBD2. In germline, CDR1 is SSHAT, CDR2 FNYEAQ (reference sequence). This CDR3 comprises 13 residues. This CDR3 is CASSPAAGETQYF. CDR3 DNA: TGTGCTAGCAGCCCCGCAGCGGGGGAGACCCAGTACTTC.

This clonotype was counted a few times. The V gene is TRBV27, the J gene TRBJ2-1, with 7 bases that match TRBD2. V shed 2 bases and J 7 bases; nucleotides not matched to a gene: 8. There are 15 residues in the CDR3. Germline V gene lookup returns CDR1 MNHEY and CDR2 SMNVEV (reference sequence). The CDR3 loop reads CASSLPLTGRNEQFF. The CDR3 nucleotides are TGTGCCAGCAGTTTACCTCTGACCGGGAGGAATGAGCAGTTCTTC.

The gene calls are TRBV7-6 and TRBJ1-4; 12 bases are shared with TRBD1. Germline V lookup: CDR1 SGHVS, CDR2 FNYEAQ. The CDR3 runs to 16 residues. V lost 5 bases, J lost 2 bases, and 3 bases stayed unmatched. The chain's CDR3 is CASSPGTGGTNEKLFF. CDR3 nucleotide sequence: TGTGCCAGCAGCCCGGGGACAGGGGGCACTAATGAAAAACTGTTTTTT.

V and J are TRBV7-3 and TRBJ2-1; maybe TRBD1 (5 bases). The CDR3 sequence is 14 residues long. CDR1 and CDR2 from the germline V gene are SGHTA and FQGTGA. Trimming cost V 9 bases and J 4 bases, with 16 bases left between them. CDR3 amino acids: CASSTGNSYNEQFF. CDR3 nucleotides: TGTGCCAGTAGTACAGGCAATTCATACAATGAGCAGTTCTTC.

V is TRBV5-6 and J is TRBJ2-7; 9 nucleotides agree with TRBD1. The CDR3 spans 15 residues. Germline V gene lookup returns CDR1 SGHDT and CDR2 YYEEEE. The V segment lost 3 bases and the J segment 3 bases; nucleotides outside the gene matches: 7. The chain's CDR3 is CASSSRQGGVYEQYF. DNA of the CDR3: TGTGCCAGCAGCTCTCGACAGGGGGGAGTCTACGAGCAGTACTTC.

J is TRBJ2-1 and V is TRBV7-2; tentatively, D is TRBD1 or TRBD2 (5 bases each). V shed 5 bases and J shed 6 bases, with 11 bases lying between them. Germline V gene sequence: CDR1 SGHTA, CDR2 FQGNSA. CDR3 length equals 13 residues. The chain's CDR3 is CASSTGTLNEQFF. The CDR3 DNA sequence: TGTGCCAGCAGCACCGGGACCCTCAATGAGCAGTTCTTC.

This clonotype was observed a handful of times. The gene calls are TRBV5-6 and TRBJ2-1; a possible D gene is TRBD1 (6 bases). Germline V lookup: CDR1 SGHDT, CDR2 YYEEEE. V dropped 0 bases and J dropped 4 bases, with 11 bases sitting between them. The CDR3 is 15 amino acids. The CDR3 loop is CASSLGQGIYNEQFF. CDR3 bases: TGTGCCAGCAGCTTGGGTCAGGGGATATACAATGAGCAGTTCTTC.

The chain is built from TRBV15 and TRBJ2-5, with 10 nucleotides matching TRBD2. The CDR3 has 16 residues. The trim removed 5 bases at V and 2 bases at J, leaving 8 bases unmatched. Per the germline V gene, CDR1 is LNHNV and CDR2 is YYDKDF (reference sequence). DNA for the CDR3: TGTGCCACCAGCTTGGAGGCTAGCGGGAGTCAAGAGACCCAGTACTTC. Protein: CATSLEASGSQETQYF.

This clonotype appeared a few times. This chain connects TRBV15 to TRBJ2-7; 10 positions match TRBD1. Germline CDR1 LNHNV, CDR2 YYDKDF (reference sequence). The CDR3 sequence is 12 residues long. The junction had 2 bases not matched to a gene; V was cut back by 5 bases and J by 7 bases. CDR3 in amino acids: CATSGQGDEQYF. CDR3 DNA: TGTGCCACCAGCGGACAGGGGGATGAGCAGTACTTC. Supplemented by reference TRBV15 and TRBJ2-7, the full variable domain reads DAMVIQNPRYQVTQFGKPVTLSCSQTLNHNVMYWYQQKSSQAPKLLFHYYDKDFNNEADTPDNFQSRRPNTSFCFLDIRSPGLGDTAMYLCATSGQGDEQYFGPGTRLTVT.

V is TRBV4-3 and J is TRBJ2-3, with TRBD1 as a possible D gene (6 bases). V lost 2 bases and J 0 bases, leaving 15 bases between the germline ends. Per the germline V gene, CDR1 is LGHNA and CDR2 is YSLEER. The CDR3 length is 17 residues. CDR3 DNA sequence: TGCGCCAGCAGCCAAATGTGGACAGCGGTTAGCACAGATACGCAGTATTTT. Translating gives CASSQMWTAVSTDTQYF.

In its sample, this clonotype was seen a few times. The CDR3 nucleotides read TGTGCCAGCAGTTTTATGGGGGGACGGGAGGAGACCCAGTACTTC. Its protein product is CASSFMGGREETQYF. This rearrangement joins TRBV27 to TRBJ2-7; TRBD2 might be the D (6 bases). The J call could be wrong; TRBJ2-5 is a better fit for the DNA end. Germline CDR1 reads MNHEY; CDR2 reads SMNVEV (reference sequence). The CDR3 totals 15 residues.

The chain links TRBV20-1 to TRBJ2-3, with 8 bases that match TRBD2. The V gene end was trimmed by 3 bases and the J gene end by 2 bases; junction bases not matched to a gene: 10. This CDR3 spans 16 amino acids. Per germline, CDR1 DFQATT and CDR2 SNEGSKA (reference sequence). CDR3 bases: TGCAGTGCTAGTGAAGTGAGCGGGAGCGCCACAGATACGCAGTATTTT. As protein: CSASEVSGSATDTQYF.

There are a few counts of this clonotype. The V call is TRBV29-1, the J call TRBJ1-1; the D is unclear. CDR1 and CDR2 from the germline V gene are SQVTM and ANQGSEA. The CDR3 spans 14 residues. Trimming shortened V by 4 bases and J by 8 bases, and 20 bases separated the two germline ends. CDR3 DNA sequence: TGCAGCGTTGGACTCCATGTTAGCCGATCGGAAGCTTTCTTT. The encoded protein is CSVGLHVSRSEAFF. The full variable domain, rest sourced from reference TRBV29-1 and TRBJ1-1, is SAVISQKPSRDICQRGTSLTIQCQVDSQVTMMFWYRQQPGQSLTLIATANQGSEATYESGFVIDKFPISRPNLTFSTLTVSNMSPEDSSIYLCSVGLHVSRSEAFFGQGTRLTVV.